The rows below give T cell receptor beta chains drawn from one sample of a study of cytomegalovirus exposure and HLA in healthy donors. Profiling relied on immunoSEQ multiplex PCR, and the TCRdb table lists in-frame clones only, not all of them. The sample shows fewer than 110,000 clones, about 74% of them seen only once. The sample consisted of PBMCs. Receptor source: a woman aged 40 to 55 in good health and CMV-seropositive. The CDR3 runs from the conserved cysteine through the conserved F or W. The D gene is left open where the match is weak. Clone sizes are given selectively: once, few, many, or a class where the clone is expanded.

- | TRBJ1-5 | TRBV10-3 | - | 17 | TGTGCCATCAGTGAGTCGAGGGCGGTAAGAGGTAATCAGCCCCAGCATTTT | CAISESRAVRGNQPQHF
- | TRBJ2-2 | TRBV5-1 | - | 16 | TGCGCCAGCAGCTTGGCCTCCAGAACCCTTGCCGGGGAGCTGTTTTTT | CASSLASRTLAGELFF
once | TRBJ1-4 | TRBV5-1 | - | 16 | TGCGCCAGCAGCTTGGGTTCGGGGGGACCTAATGAAAAACTGTTTTTT | CASSLGSGGPNEKLFF
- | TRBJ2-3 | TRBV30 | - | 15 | TGTGCCTGGAGTGTACTTGCGGGGAGCACAGATACGCAGTATTTT | CAWSVLAGSTDTQYF
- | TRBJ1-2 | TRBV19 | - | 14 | TGTGCCAGTAGTATCCGACCAGGGGTGGGCGGCTACACCTTC | CASSIRPGVGGYTF
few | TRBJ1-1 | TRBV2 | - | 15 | TGTGCCAGCAGTGAAGCGAGGACACCGAACACTGAAGCTTTCTTT | CASSEARTPNTEAFF
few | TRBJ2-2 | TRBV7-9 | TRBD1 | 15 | TGTGCCAGCAGCCCCCAGGGGGTAAACACCGGGGAGCTGTTTTTT | CASSPQGVNTGELFF
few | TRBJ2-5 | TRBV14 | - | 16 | TGTGCCAGCAGCCAAACCGGGATCTTTTTTCAAGAGACCCAGTACTTC | CASSQTGIFFQETQYF
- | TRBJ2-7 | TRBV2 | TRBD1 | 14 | TGTGCCAGCGAGCGAGACAGGGCCCTCTACGAGCAGTACTTC | CASERDRALYEQYF
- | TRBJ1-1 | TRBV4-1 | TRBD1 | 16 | TGCGCCAGCAGCCAAGATGGGACAGCCTTGAACACTGAAGCTTTCTTT | CASSQDGTALNTEAFF
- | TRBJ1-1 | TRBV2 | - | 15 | TGTGCCAGCGTCAGTCAGGGCCGTCGGAGCACTGAAGCTTTCTTT | CASVSQGRRSTEAFF
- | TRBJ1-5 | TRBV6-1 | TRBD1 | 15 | TGTGCCAGCAGTGAAAGGACAGGGGTTAGTCAGCCCCAGCATTTT | CASSERTGVSQPQHF
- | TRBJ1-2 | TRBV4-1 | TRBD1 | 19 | TGCGCCAGCAGCCAGAGCCGGGACAGGCTCCTTTACACGAACTATGGCTACACCTTC | CASSQSRDRLLYTNYGYTF
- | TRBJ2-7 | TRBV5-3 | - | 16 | TGTGCCAGAAGACATAAAAAGACTAGTAGGGTCTACGAGCAGTACTTC | CARRHKKTSRVYEQYF